This TCR beta chain was identified during a study of regulatory T cells in long-lasting Graves disease. Assembly of TCR beta libraries relied on iRepertoire HTBI primers together with Arm-PCR of CDR3 regions. TCRdb re-analysed the multiplex PCR reads in MiXCR, keeping a single row per CDR3 protein. The repertoire has about 310,000 distinct CDR3 sequences, about 18% of them found once; the top ten carry more than 30%. In its sample, this clonotype was seen a few times. No antigen is known for it. There are 16 residues in the CDR3. The germline V gene has CDR1 MNHNS and CDR2 SASEGT. V lost 7 bases and J lost 6; bases outside the gene matches: 14. As to time point: newly diagnosed GD, antithyroid drugs for less than 3 months. Scientists built the TCR library using RNA that was extracted from PBMCs. Points from the study as a whole: Persistent disease preferred TRBV28, TRBJ1-2 and TRBJ2-5; new disease, TRBV20-1 and TRBJ2-1.

This receptor was obtained from a female donor with Graves disease. The sample consisted of peripheral blood mononuclear cells (PBMCs), taken at new diagnosis, from a patient treated with antithyroid drugs. The chain employs TRBV6-1 and TRBJ1-2; TRBD1 matches 10 bases. In nucleotides, the CDR3 is TGTGCCAGCATTGGGACAGGGGCATGGCTCGGGAATGGCTACACCTTC. Translating gives CASIGTGAWLGNGYTF.